These T cell receptor beta chains were read from a single sample in a study of OX40 agonist ivuxolimab in advanced cancers. TCRdb's copy holds only in-frame clones and misses some; the assay was immunoSEQ multiplex PCR. The sample carries 10,000 to 15,000 clones, about 75% recorded once. Sequencing was performed on CD4+ or CD8+ T cells sorted from blood, taken in a trial of the OX40 agonist ivuxolimab. The receptor source for this set is an adult with an advanced solid tumor such as melanoma, head and neck, liver or kidney cancer. Both conserved end residues are part of each CDR3. Each record gives: V gene, D gene, J gene, clone size, CDR3 DNA, CDR3 protein. D genes are given only for firm matches. Clone size is not always given. Where it is, it says once, few, many or a class for expanded clones.

v_call: TRBV18; d_call: NA; j_call: TRBJ2-2; clone_size: once; cdr3_nt: TGTGCCAGCTCACCACAGGGGACGAACACCGGGGAGCTGTTTTTT; cdr3_aa: CASSPQGTNTGELFF
v_call: TRBV4-1; d_call: NA; j_call: TRBJ2-3; clone_size: few; cdr3_nt: TGCGCCAGCAGCCAAGACTTAAACCTCCGCACAGATACGCAGTATTTT; cdr3_aa: CASSQDLNLRTDTQYF
v_call: TRBV15; d_call: NA; j_call: TRBJ1-1; clone_size: few; cdr3_nt: TGTGCCACCAGCAGAGATTACCGAGTGACTGAAGCTTTCTTT; cdr3_aa: CATSRDYRVTEAFF
v_call: TRBV4-1; d_call: NA; j_call: TRBJ1-1; clone_size: NA; cdr3_nt: TGCGCCAGCAGCCTACAGAGAAGGAGGACTGAAGCTTTCTTT; cdr3_aa: CASSLQRRRTEAFF
v_call: TRBV7-9; d_call: TRBD2; j_call: TRBJ2-2; clone_size: few; cdr3_nt: TGTGCCAGCAGCTTACTGGATAGCGGGACGAACACCGGGGAGCTGTTTTTT; cdr3_aa: CASSLLDSGTNTGELFF
v_call: TRBV5-1; d_call: NA; j_call: TRBJ1-1; clone_size: NA; cdr3_nt: TGCGCCAGCAGCTTGAAGGGGATGAACACTGAAGCTTTCTTT; cdr3_aa: CASSLKGMNTEAFF
v_call: TRBV10-2; d_call: NA; j_call: TRBJ2-2; clone_size: NA; cdr3_nt: TGCGCCAGCGGAGGCGGGGCTATAAGAACCGGGGAGCTGTTTTTT; cdr3_aa: CASGGGAIRTGELFF
v_call: TRBV27; d_call: NA; j_call: TRBJ1-2; clone_size: NA; cdr3_nt: TGTGCCAGCAGTTTCGGGGCGGACGGGTGGGCGAACTATGGCTACACCTTC; cdr3_aa: CASSFGADGWANYGYTF
v_call: TRBV7-8; d_call: NA; j_call: TRBJ1-1; clone_size: once; cdr3_nt: TGTGCCAGCAGCTTGGCAGGGGTTAAAGCTTTCTTT; cdr3_aa: CASSLAGVKAFF
v_call: TRBV27; d_call: NA; j_call: TRBJ1-1; clone_size: NA; cdr3_nt: TGTGCCAGCAGTTTAGGGGCCCGCGGGAACACTGAAGCTTTCTTT; cdr3_aa: CASSLGARGNTEAFF
v_call: TRBV19; d_call: NA; j_call: TRBJ1-1; clone_size: NA; cdr3_nt: TGTGCCAGTAGTATAGAGATCTGGGGGCGGAACGCTGAAGCTTTCTTT; cdr3_aa: CASSIEIWGRNAEAFF
v_call: TRBV27; d_call: TRBD1; j_call: TRBJ1-1; clone_size: NA; cdr3_nt: TGTGCCAGCATCCTGAATTGGGACAGGGCAAACACTGAAGCTTTCTTT; cdr3_aa: CASILNWDRANTEAFF
v_call: TRBV7-9; d_call: NA; j_call: TRBJ2-1; clone_size: few; cdr3_nt: TGTGCCAGCAACAGACAGGAGATGGATGAGCAGTTCTTC; cdr3_aa: CASNRQEMDEQFF
v_call: TRBV12-2; d_call: NA; j_call: TRBJ2-2; clone_size: NA; cdr3_nt: TGTGCAAGTCGCTTAGTGATGGCGGGAGGGCCAGGGACCGGGGAGCTGTTTTTT; cdr3_aa: CASRLVMAGGPGTGELFF
v_call: TRBV2; d_call: TRBD2; j_call: TRBJ2-3; clone_size: NA; cdr3_nt: TGTGCCAGCAGTGGGGCCCTTGAGCGGGAGAGCACAGATACGCAGTATTTT; cdr3_aa: CASSGALERESTDTQYF
v_call: TRBV4-1; d_call: NA; j_call: TRBJ2-7; clone_size: NA; cdr3_nt: TGCGCCAGCAGCCGTACGATAGACTACGAGCAGTACTTC; cdr3_aa: CASSRTIDYEQYF
v_call: TRBV21-1; d_call: NA; j_call: TRBJ1-5; clone_size: few; cdr3_nt: TGTGCCAGCAGCGACGGGACCCGGCATCAGCCCCAGCATTTT; cdr3_aa: CASSDGTRHQPQHF
v_call: TRBV27; d_call: TRBD2; j_call: TRBJ2-5; clone_size: NA; cdr3_nt: TGTGCCAGCAGTTTTCGGTCGGGGCTAGCGGGAGAGGAGACCCAGTACTTC; cdr3_aa: CASSFRSGLAGEETQYF
v_call: TRBV7-9; d_call: NA; j_call: TRBJ2-3; clone_size: NA; cdr3_nt: TGTGCCAGCAGTCCCCCGTCGTGGGATACGCAGTATTTT; cdr3_aa: CASSPPSWDTQYF
v_call: TRBV15; d_call: NA; j_call: TRBJ1-5; clone_size: NA; cdr3_nt: TGTGCCACCAGCATGGACAAAGGTCAGCCCCAGCATTTT; cdr3_aa: CATSMDKGQPQHF
v_call: TRBV28; d_call: TRBD2; j_call: TRBJ2-7; clone_size: NA; cdr3_nt: TGTGCCAGCAGTTTGCTTCCTAGCGGGAGCTCCTACGAGCAGTACTTC; cdr3_aa: CASSLLPSGSSYEQYF
v_call: TRBV7-6; d_call: NA; j_call: TRBJ2-2; clone_size: NA; cdr3_nt: TGTGCCAGCAGCTTAAGTGGCGGATCCACCGGGGAGCTGTTTTTT; cdr3_aa: CASSLSGGSTGELFF
v_call: TRBV11-2; d_call: NA; j_call: TRBJ1-1; clone_size: NA; cdr3_nt: TGTGCCAGCAGCTTAGTCGAAGTCACTGAAGCTTTCTTT; cdr3_aa: CASSLVEVTEAFF
v_call: TRBV10-2; d_call: TRBD1; j_call: TRBJ1-1; clone_size: few; cdr3_nt: TGCGCCAGCAGTCCGACGGGGACAGGGTTGAACACTGAAGCTTTCTTT; cdr3_aa: CASSPTGTGLNTEAFF
v_call: TRBV27; d_call: NA; j_call: TRBJ2-5; clone_size: NA; cdr3_nt: TGTGCCAGCAGTACCTCCTGGGCCGATTTAAGAGAGACCCAGTACTTC; cdr3_aa: CASSTSWADLRETQYF
v_call: TRBV10-1; d_call: TRBD2; j_call: TRBJ2-1; clone_size: NA; cdr3_nt: TGCGCCAGCCCTCTAGCGGGAGGGAACTACAATGAGCAGTTCTTC; cdr3_aa: CASPLAGGNYNEQFF
v_call: TRBV7-6; d_call: NA; j_call: TRBJ2-3; clone_size: once; cdr3_nt: TGTGCCAGCAGCTGGGACGTCACAGATACGCAGTATTTT; cdr3_aa: CASSWDVTDTQYF
v_call: TRBV14; d_call: TRBD2; j_call: TRBJ2-1; clone_size: few; cdr3_nt: TGTGCCAGCAGCCAAGTTTCGGGACTAGCGGGAGACCTCCTCTCCTACAATGAGCAGTTCTTC; cdr3_aa: CASSQVSGLAGDLLSYNEQFF
v_call: TRBV5-8; d_call: NA; j_call: TRBJ2-1; clone_size: NA; cdr3_nt: TGTGCCAGCAGCTTGTCTGCCGGGTTGGACCGCCAATACAATGAGCAGTTCTTC; cdr3_aa: CASSLSAGLDRQYNEQFF
v_call: TRBV6-1; d_call: NA; j_call: TRBJ1-4; clone_size: NA; cdr3_nt: TGTGCCAGCAGTGAAGAGCCGATCAGGGTGTGGAATGAAAAACTGTTTTTT; cdr3_aa: CASSEEPIRVWNEKLFF
v_call: TRBV4-1; d_call: NA; j_call: TRBJ1-1; clone_size: once; cdr3_nt: TGCGCCAGCAGCCAAGCAGGGACGGGGAACACTGAAGCTTTCTTT; cdr3_aa: CASSQAGTGNTEAFF
v_call: TRBV11-2; d_call: TRBD2; j_call: TRBJ2-5; clone_size: NA; cdr3_nt: TGTGCCAGCAGCTTGTACAGACTAGCGGGAGTTAGTACGCAAGAGACCCAGTACTTC; cdr3_aa: CASSLYRLAGVSTQETQYF
v_call: TRBV9; d_call: NA; j_call: TRBJ1-2; clone_size: once; cdr3_nt: TGTGCCAGCAGCGTAGAGGTAGAGGACGTCTATGGCTACACCTTC; cdr3_aa: CASSVEVEDVYGYTF
v_call: TRBV10-2; d_call: NA; j_call: TRBJ1-1; clone_size: NA; cdr3_nt: TGCGCCAGCAGTTGGACGGACATGAACACTGAAGCTTTCTTT; cdr3_aa: CASSWTDMNTEAFF
v_call: TRBV28; d_call: NA; j_call: TRBJ2-7; clone_size: medium-sized; cdr3_nt: TGTGCCAGCAGTTTCCCACAGGGCTACGAGCAGTACTTC; cdr3_aa: CASSFPQGYEQYF
v_call: TRBV5-4; d_call: NA; j_call: TRBJ1-2; clone_size: few; cdr3_nt: TGTGCCAGCAGCTCGGGAGGGGACACAGCTAACTATGGCTACACCTTC; cdr3_aa: CASSSGGDTANYGYTF
v_call: TRBV15; d_call: TRBD1; j_call: TRBJ1-1; clone_size: NA; cdr3_nt: TGTGCCACCAGCAGAGATACCGACAGGGAAGCTGAAGCTTTCTTT; cdr3_aa: CATSRDTDREAEAFF
v_call: TRBV7-6; d_call: TRBD2; j_call: TRBJ2-1; clone_size: NA; cdr3_nt: TGTGCCAGCAGCTTAGCGGGAGGGACCAATGAGCAGTTCTTC; cdr3_aa: CASSLAGGTNEQFF
v_call: TRBV5-1; d_call: NA; j_call: TRBJ2-3; clone_size: NA; cdr3_nt: TGCGCCAGCAGCTTGGAAATGTCCACAGATACGCAGTATTTT; cdr3_aa: CASSLEMSTDTQYF
v_call: TRBV14; d_call: TRBD2; j_call: TRBJ2-2; clone_size: NA; cdr3_nt: TGTGCCAGCAGCCCACTTGGCGGGGGTTCGCTTTACGAGCTGTTTTTT; cdr3_aa: CASSPLGGGSLYELFF
v_call: TRBV14; d_call: TRBD2; j_call: TRBJ2-2; clone_size: few; cdr3_nt: TGTGCCAGTACACTAGCGGGAGACACCGGGGAGCTGTTTTTT; cdr3_aa: CASTLAGDTGELFF
v_call: TRBV19; d_call: NA; j_call: TRBJ2-7; clone_size: NA; cdr3_nt: TGTGCCAGTAGTGGGAGCAGCCCCGGGGAGCAGTACTTC; cdr3_aa: CASSGSSPGEQYF
v_call: TRBV19; d_call: NA; j_call: TRBJ2-5; clone_size: few; cdr3_nt: TGTGCCAGTAGTACGGGCAGGGCGTGGAGGCCCGCTCAAGAGACCCAGTACTTC; cdr3_aa: CASSTGRAWRPAQETQYF
v_call: TRBV2; d_call: NA; j_call: TRBJ1-5; clone_size: NA; cdr3_nt: TGTGCCAGCAGTGTTGATCAAGGGATCAATCAGCCCCAGCATTTT; cdr3_aa: CASSVDQGINQPQHF
v_call: TRBV27; d_call: NA; j_call: TRBJ2-4; clone_size: few; cdr3_nt: TGTGCCAGCAGTTTATCTATTGGTTTAGCCAAAAACATTCAGTACTTC; cdr3_aa: CASSLSIGLAKNIQYF
v_call: TRBV4-3; d_call: NA; j_call: TRBJ1-2; clone_size: NA; cdr3_nt: TGCGCCAGCAGCCAAGATTTGGAGGGGAGTAACTATGGCTACACCTTC; cdr3_aa: CASSQDLEGSNYGYTF
v_call: TRBV27; d_call: NA; j_call: TRBJ2-3; clone_size: few; cdr3_nt: TGTGCCAGCAGTTTATATAGGGGGACAGATACGCAGTATTTT; cdr3_aa: CASSLYRGTDTQYF
v_call: TRBV7-3; d_call: NA; j_call: TRBJ2-1; clone_size: NA; cdr3_nt: TGTGCCAGCAGCCCTAAGTGGAGGGAGAGCTCCTACAATGAGCAGTTCTTC; cdr3_aa: CASSPKWRESSYNEQFF